This is a list of T cell receptor beta chains from one sample in a study of human T cells and chemical hapten exposure. TCRdb itself ran the RACE reads through MiXCR, one entry per CDR3 protein. The sample has 380,000 or so distinct CDR3 sequences; about 5.4% are singletons. The sequencing used whole blood, collected in connection with sensitization to the hapten diphenylcyclopropenone (DPC). The receptor set was obtained from a woman aged 18-29 years with alopecia areata. Some clones in this sample may be carry-over from other donors' samples. CDR3s leave out the opening cysteine and the closing phenylalanine or tryptophan. The size entry is marked missing in some rows and otherwise reads once, few, many or a size class.

clone_size: .; cdr3_length: 13; v_call: TRBV18; cdr3_aa: ASSPGRANTGELF
clone_size: few; cdr3_length: 15; v_call: TRBV5-8; cdr3_aa: ASSLGLAGGSQETQY
clone_size: many; cdr3_length: 12; v_call: TRBV2; cdr3_aa: ASSGGTSQETQY
clone_size: many; cdr3_length: 13; v_call: TRBV5-1; cdr3_aa: ASGSGGPAEGTQY
clone_size: .; cdr3_length: 11; v_call: TRBV6-2/TRBV6-3; cdr3_aa: ASSKGLADTQY
clone_size: many; cdr3_length: 13; v_call: TRBV12-3/TRBV12-4; cdr3_aa: ASSSSGTVNTEAF
clone_size: few; cdr3_length: 10; v_call: TRBV3-1; cdr3_aa: ASSQWGLLQY
clone_size: few; cdr3_length: 12; v_call: TRBV6-6; cdr3_aa: ASTTGQLSYGYT
clone_size: many; cdr3_length: 11; v_call: TRBV7-3; cdr3_aa: ASSPGGGETQY
clone_size: few; cdr3_length: 12; v_call: TRBV6-2/TRBV6-3; cdr3_aa: ASRPGTVYTEAF
clone_size: many; cdr3_length: 12; v_call: TRBV7-8; cdr3_aa: ASSPSGVQETQY
clone_size: few; cdr3_length: 12; v_call: TRBV28; cdr3_aa: ASSSRDSWHEQY
clone_size: .; cdr3_length: 10; v_call: TRBV29-1; cdr3_aa: SVASSDYGYT
clone_size: .; cdr3_length: 14; v_call: TRBV7-2; cdr3_aa: ASSFMSAGGNQPQH
clone_size: many; cdr3_length: 14; v_call: TRBV5-1; cdr3_aa: ASSLGAGARTDTQY
clone_size: many; cdr3_length: 11; v_call: TRBV14; cdr3_aa: ASSRDSYTEAF
clone_size: few; cdr3_length: 11; v_call: TRBV10-3; cdr3_aa: AISEVGGYEQY
clone_size: many; cdr3_length: 11; v_call: TRBV10-2; cdr3_aa: ASSEGRTYEQY